This TCR beta chain was obtained from a study of cytomegalovirus exposure and HLA in healthy donors. Study context: HLA-typed donors were the source of about 85 million unique TCRs, which an early data release held.

CDR1 is MNHEY, CDR2 SMNVEV, per germline (reference sequence). Trimming stripped 0 bases from V and 0 bases from J, with 9 bases between. The CDR3 is 16 amino acids. It was with 60 Vbeta and 13 Jbeta primers that the PCR ran. Data came from immunoSEQ multiplex PCR; TCRdb stores just in-frame clones and leaves some out. The data hold fewer than 250,000 clones, with 74% observed a single time. Findings and caveats of the study: Later genetic work tied a missense DCLRE1C variant to beta-chain V and J trimming. According to a later analysis, most TCR beta chains associated with CMV appeared HLA-restricted.

In regard to this clone: Antigen: not known.

When sampled, the donors appeared nominally healthy, though they likely had unrecorded immune exposures. The specimen sequenced was PBMCs. The chain joins TRBV27 to TRBJ2-1; no clear D gene. The TCR was taken from a woman in her twenties or thirties in good health and CMV-seropositive. For the CDR3, the DNA is TGTGCCAGCAGTTTATCGCCAGCGAGCTCCTACAATGAGCAGTTCTTC. Its protein product is CASSLSPASSYNEQFF.